This T cell receptor (beta chain) was recorded in a study of T cell responses to AZD1222 COVID-19 vaccine. TCRdb keeps only in-frame clones here, not all; method: immunoSEQ multiplex PCR. This sample yields approximately 97,000 clones, of which 86% are seen a single time; about 5% belongs to the top ten. Study-level findings and limits: There were mostly white British donors and more females than males, and clonal diversity was possibly underestimated.

Note on this clone: What it recognizes is unknown.

The sample was peripheral blood, taken on day 0 of AZD1222 vaccination. The source of this sequence is an adult in good health.

The CDR3 DNA is TGTGCCAGCAGTGGGGTGCGTCCTGCCGATGGCTACACCTTC. Residues: CASSGVRPADGYTF. The chain carries TRBV9 and TRBJ1-2; no definite D call. Germline V CDR1 and CDR2: SGDLS, YYNGEE. Trimming shortened V by 5 bases and J by 6 bases, and 17 bases separated the two germline ends. The CDR3 is made up of 14 amino acids.